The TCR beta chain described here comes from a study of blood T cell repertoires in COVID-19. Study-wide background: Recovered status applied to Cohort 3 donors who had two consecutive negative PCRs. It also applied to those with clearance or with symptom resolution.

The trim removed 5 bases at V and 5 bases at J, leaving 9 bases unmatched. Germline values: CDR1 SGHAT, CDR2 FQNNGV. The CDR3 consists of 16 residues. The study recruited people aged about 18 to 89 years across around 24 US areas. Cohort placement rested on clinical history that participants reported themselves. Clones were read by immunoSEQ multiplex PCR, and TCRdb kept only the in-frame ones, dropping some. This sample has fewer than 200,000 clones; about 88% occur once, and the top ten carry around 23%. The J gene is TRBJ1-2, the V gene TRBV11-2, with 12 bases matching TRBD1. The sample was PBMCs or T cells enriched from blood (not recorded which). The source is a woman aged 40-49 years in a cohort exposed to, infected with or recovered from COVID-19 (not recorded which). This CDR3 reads CASSLTGGQGAYGYTF. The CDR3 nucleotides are TGTGCCAGCAGCCTTACCGGGGGACAGGGGGCGTATGGCTACACCTTC.